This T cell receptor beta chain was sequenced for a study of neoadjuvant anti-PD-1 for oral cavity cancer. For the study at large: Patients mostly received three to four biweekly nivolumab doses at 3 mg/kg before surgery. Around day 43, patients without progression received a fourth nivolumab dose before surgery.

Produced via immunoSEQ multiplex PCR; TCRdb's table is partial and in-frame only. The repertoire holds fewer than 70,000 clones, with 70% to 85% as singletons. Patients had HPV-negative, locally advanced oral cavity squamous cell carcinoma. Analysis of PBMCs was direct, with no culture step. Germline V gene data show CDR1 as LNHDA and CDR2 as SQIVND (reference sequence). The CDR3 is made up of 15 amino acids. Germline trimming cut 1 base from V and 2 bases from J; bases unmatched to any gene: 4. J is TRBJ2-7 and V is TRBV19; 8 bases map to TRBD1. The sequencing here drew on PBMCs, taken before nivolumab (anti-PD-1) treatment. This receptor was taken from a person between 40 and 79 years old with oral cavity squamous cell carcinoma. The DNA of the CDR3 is TGTGCCAGTAGTATAGGGACAGGGAGTACCTACGAGCAGTACTTC. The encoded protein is CASSIGTGSTYEQYF. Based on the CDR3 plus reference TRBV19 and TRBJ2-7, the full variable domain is DGGITQSPKYLFRKEGQNVTLSCEQNLNHDAMYWYRQDPGQGLRLIYYSQIVNDFQKGDIAEGYSVSREKKESFPLTVTSAQKNPTAFYLCASSIGTGSTYEQYFGPGTRLTVT.